This record covers a single T cell receptor beta chain. What it binds is unknown. The TCR beta CDR3 region was amplified by multiplex PCR employing 32 V and 13 J primers. A single record per CDR3 protein comes from TCRdb applying MiXCR to the multiplex PCR reads. The sample includes tens of thousands of distinct CDR3 sequences, about 30% of them seen just once. The data were taken from a study of immune heterogeneity within non-small cell lung tumors. Study overall: It was found that the tumors were several squamous cell carcinomas, under 13 non-squamous carcinomas and 1 not otherwise specified. Study observations and caveats: Within each patient, tumor sites shared identical dominant CDR3 beta clonotypes and also held site-unique high-frequency clones. Local tumor mutational burden, with an R of about 0.3, correlated moderately but significantly with local T-cell clonality.

This CDR3 is 12 amino acids long. Germline V gives CDR1 ENHRY, CDR2 SYGVKD. Trimming cost V 10 bases and J 8 bases; bases outside gene matches: 5. At around 600 ng per sample, bulk tumor genomic DNA provided the template. While surgery was under way, several biopsies spaced far apart were taken per primary tumor. Patients with untreated, newly diagnosed non-small cell lung cancer underwent curative surgery. All donors had received a new diagnosis of non-small cell lung cancer and were undergoing surgery with curative intent. The sample was lung tumor tissue. The chain has TRBV10-3 and TRBJ1-4; the match to TRBD1 covers 9 bases. This sequence was found in a man aged 35-49 years with non-small cell lung cancer. CDR3 nucleotides: TGTGCCACCCGGGACAGGGAGGAAAAACTGTTTTTT. Its protein is CATRDREEKLFF.